Each of the 3 T cell receptor beta chains below was sequenced from the same sample in a study of breast tumors, draining lymph nodes, adjacent tissues. Breast cancer patients provided tissue from their axillary draining lymph nodes. From the multiplex PCR reads, TCRdb called clonotypes with MiXCR, one entry per CDR3 protein. The sample has approximately 130,000 distinct CDR3 sequences, over 20% seen once; the top ten hold 2% to 2.5%. The sample comprised axillary lymph node tissue. Receptors were obtained from a female donor with breast cancer. Some clones in this sample may be carry-over from other donors' samples.

This clonotype was seen at least ten times. Compared with germline, one end of the junction differs, possibly owing to a read error. This chain uses TRBV2 with TRBJ2-5; D might be TRBD1 (7 bases). In germline, CDR1 is SNHLY, CDR2 FYNNEI. This CDR3 spans 14 amino acids. In DNA form, the CDR3 reads TGTGCTAGCATAGGTGCGGGACAGCAAGAGACCCAGTACTTC. It codes for CASIGAGQQETQYF.

A note on this clonotype: One junction end disagrees with the germline gene, perhaps due to a read error. The CDR3 here is CASSIHRSTDTQYF. The DNA of the CDR3 is TGCGCCAGCAGCATTCACAGAAGCACAGATACGCAGTACTTT. The chain employs TRBV5-1 and TRBJ2-3, with no clear D. Germline assignment: CDR1 SGHRS and CDR2 YFSETQ. The CDR3 covers 14 residues.

This clonotype occurred many times. The J gene is TRBJ2-5, the V gene TRBV11-2, with 10 positions matching TRBD1. J lost 3 bases, V lost 5 bases, and 3 bases had no gene match. The CDR3 consists of 14 residues. Per the germline V gene, CDR1 is SGHAT and CDR2 is FQNNGV. CDR3 region: CASSPGTGEETQYF. DNA for the CDR3: TGTGCCAGCAGCCCAGGGACAGGGGAAGAGACCCAGTACTTC.